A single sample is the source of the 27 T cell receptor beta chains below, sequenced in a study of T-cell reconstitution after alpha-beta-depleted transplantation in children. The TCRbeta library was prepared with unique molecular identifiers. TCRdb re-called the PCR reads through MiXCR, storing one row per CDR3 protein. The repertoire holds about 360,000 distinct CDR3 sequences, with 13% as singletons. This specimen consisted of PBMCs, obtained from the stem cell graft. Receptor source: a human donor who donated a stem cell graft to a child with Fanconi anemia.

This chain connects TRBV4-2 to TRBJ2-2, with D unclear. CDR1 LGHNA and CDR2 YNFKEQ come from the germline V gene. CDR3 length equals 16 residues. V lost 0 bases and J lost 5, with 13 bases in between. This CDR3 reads CASSQEAISRTGELFF. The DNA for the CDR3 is TGTGCCAGCAGCCAAGAAGCTATTAGTAGAACCGGGGAGCTGTTTTTT.

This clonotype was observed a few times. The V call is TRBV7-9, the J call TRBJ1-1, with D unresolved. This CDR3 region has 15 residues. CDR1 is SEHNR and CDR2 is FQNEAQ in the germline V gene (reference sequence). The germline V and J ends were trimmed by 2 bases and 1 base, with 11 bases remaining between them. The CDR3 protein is CASSLNSGGNTEAFF. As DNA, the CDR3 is TGTGCCAGCAGCTTAAACTCGGGAGGGAACACTGAAGCTTTCTTT.

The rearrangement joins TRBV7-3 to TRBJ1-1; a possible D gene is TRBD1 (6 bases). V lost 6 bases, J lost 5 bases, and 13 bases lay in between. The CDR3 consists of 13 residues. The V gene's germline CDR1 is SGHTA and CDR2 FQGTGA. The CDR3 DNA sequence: TGTGCCAGCAGGCCTGAAGGGGGGACTGAAGCTTTCTTT. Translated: CASRPEGGTEAFF.

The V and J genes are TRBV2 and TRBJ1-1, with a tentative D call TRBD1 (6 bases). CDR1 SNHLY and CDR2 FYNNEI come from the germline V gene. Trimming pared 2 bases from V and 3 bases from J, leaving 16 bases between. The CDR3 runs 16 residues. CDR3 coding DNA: TGTGCCAGCAGTGAACAAACAGGGAATTTGGACACTGAAGCTTTCTTT. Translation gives CASSEQTGNLDTEAFF.

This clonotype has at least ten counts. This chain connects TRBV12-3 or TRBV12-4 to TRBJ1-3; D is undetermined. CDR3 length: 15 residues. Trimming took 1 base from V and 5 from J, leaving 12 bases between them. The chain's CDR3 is CASSLDTGPRNTIYF. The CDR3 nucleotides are TGTGCCAGCAGTTTAGACACTGGACCTAGAAACACCATATATTTT.

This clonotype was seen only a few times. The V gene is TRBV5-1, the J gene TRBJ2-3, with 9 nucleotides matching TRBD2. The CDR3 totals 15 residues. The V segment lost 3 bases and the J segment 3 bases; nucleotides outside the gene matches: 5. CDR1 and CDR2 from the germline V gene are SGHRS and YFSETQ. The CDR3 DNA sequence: TGCGCCAGCAGCTCTGGACTAGCGAGAACAGATACGCAGTATTTT. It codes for CASSSGLARTDTQYF.

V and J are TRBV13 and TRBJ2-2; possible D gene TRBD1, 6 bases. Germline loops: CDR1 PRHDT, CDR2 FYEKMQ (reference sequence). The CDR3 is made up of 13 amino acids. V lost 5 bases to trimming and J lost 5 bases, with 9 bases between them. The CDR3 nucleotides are TGTGCCAGCAGCAAGGGGGAGACCGGGGAGCTGTTTTTT. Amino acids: CASSKGETGELFF.

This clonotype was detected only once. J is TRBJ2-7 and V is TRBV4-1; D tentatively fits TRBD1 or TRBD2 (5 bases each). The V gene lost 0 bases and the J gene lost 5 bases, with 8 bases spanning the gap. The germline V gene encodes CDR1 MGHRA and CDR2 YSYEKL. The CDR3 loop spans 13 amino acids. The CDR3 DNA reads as TGCGCCAGCAGCCAAGAGGGACGTGACGAGCAGTACTTC. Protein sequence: CASSQEGRDEQYF.

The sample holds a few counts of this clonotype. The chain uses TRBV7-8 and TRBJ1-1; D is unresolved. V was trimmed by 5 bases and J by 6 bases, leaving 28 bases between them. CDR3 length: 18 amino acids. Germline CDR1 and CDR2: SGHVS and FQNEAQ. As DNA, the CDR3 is TGTGCCAGCAGCCCTAGACGTAGGGCCACCGCCGACGGGGCTGAAGCTTTCTTT. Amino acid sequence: CASSPRRRATADGAEAFF.

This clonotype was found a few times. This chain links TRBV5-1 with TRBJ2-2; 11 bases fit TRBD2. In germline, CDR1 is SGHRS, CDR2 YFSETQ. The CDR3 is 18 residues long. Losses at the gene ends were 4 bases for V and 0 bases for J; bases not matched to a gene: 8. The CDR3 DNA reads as TGCGCCAGCAGCCTGACTCTTAGCGGGGGGGCGAACACCGGGGAGCTGTTTTTT. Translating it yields CASSLTLSGGANTGELFF.

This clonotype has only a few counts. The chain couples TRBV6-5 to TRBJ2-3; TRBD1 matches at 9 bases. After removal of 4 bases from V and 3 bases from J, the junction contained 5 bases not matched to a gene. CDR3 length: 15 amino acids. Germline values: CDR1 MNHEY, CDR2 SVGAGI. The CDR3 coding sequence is TGTGCCAGCAGTTCCCCGACAGGGGGGACAGATACGCAGTATTTT. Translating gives CASSSPTGGTDTQYF.

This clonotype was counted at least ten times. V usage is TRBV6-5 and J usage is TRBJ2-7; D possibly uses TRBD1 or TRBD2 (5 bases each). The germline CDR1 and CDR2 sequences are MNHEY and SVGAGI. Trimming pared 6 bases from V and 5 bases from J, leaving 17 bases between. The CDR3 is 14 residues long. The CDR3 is CASRPPGPVNEQYF. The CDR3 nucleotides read TGTGCCAGCAGACCGCCGGGACCGGTGAACGAGCAGTACTTC.

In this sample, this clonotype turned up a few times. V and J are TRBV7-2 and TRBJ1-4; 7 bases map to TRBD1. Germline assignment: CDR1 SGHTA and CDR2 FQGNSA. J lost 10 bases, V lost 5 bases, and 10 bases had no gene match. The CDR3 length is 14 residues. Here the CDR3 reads CASSLRQGAGKLFF. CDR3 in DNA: TGTGCCAGCAGCCTCAGACAGGGCGCGGGAAAACTGTTTTTT.

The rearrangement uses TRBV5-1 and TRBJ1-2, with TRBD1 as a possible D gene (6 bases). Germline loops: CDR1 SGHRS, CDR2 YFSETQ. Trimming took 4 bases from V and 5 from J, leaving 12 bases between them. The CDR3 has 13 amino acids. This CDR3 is CASSPMDSYGYTF. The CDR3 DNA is TGCGCCAGCAGCCCCATGGACAGTTATGGCTACACCTTC.

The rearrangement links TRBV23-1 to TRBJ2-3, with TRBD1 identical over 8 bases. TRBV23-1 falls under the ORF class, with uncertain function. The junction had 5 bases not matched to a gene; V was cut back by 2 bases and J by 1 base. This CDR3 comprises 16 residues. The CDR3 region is CASSQTDRDGTDTQYF. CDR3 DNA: TGCGCCAGCAGTCAAACGGACAGGGATGGCACAGATACGCAGTATTTT.

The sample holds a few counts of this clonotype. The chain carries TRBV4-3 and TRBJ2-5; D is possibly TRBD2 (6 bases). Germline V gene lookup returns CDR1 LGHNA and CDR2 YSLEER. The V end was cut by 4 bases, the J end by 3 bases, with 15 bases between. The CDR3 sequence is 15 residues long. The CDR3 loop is CASSRRGGGEETQYF. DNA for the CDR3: TGCGCCAGCAGCCGGAGGGGAGGAGGGGAAGAGACCCAGTACTTC.

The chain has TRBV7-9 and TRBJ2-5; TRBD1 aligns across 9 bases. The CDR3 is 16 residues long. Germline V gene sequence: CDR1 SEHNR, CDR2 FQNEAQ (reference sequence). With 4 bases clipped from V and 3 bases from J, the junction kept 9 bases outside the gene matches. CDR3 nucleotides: TGTGCCAGCAGCTCTACTCAGGGACAGGGAGAAGAGACCCAGTACTTC. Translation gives CASSSTQGQGEETQYF. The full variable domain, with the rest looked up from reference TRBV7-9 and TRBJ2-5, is DTGVSQNPRHKITKRGQNVTFRCDPISEHNRLYWYRQTLGQGPEFLTYFQNEAQLEKSRLLSDRFSAERPKGSFSTLEIQRTEQGDSAMYLCASSSTQGQGEETQYFGPGTRLLVL.

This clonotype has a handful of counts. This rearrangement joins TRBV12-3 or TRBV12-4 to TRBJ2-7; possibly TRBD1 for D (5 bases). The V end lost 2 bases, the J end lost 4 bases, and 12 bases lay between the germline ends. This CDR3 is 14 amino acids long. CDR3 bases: TGTGCCAGCAGTTTAATGGCAGGGCTATACGAGCAGTACGTC. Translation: CASSLMAGLYEQYV.

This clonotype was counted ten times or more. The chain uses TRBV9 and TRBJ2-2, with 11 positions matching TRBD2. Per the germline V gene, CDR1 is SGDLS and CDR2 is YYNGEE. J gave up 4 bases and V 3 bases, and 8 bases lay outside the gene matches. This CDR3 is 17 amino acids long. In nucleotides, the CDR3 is TGTGCCAGCAGCGGGCCTACTAGCGGGGGTGGCACCGGGGAGCTGTTTTTT. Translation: CASSGPTSGGGTGELFF. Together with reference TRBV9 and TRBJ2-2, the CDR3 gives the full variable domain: DSGVTQTPKHLITATGQRVTLRCSPRSGDLSVYWYQQSLDQGLQFLIQYYNGEERAKGNILERFSAQQFPDLHSELNLSSLELGDSALYFCASSGPTSGGGTGELFFGEGSRLTVL.

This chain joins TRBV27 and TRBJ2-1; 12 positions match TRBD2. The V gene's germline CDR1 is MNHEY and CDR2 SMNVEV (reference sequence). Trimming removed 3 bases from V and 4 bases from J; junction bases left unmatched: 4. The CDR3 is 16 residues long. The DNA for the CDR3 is TGTGCCAGCAGTTTTGCTAGCGGGGGGGGTTACAATGAGCAGTTCTTC. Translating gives CASSFASGGGYNEQFF.

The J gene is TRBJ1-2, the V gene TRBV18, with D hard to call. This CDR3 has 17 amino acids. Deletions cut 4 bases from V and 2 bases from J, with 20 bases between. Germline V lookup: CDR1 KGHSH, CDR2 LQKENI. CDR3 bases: TGTGCCAGCTCACAACCCATCTCCGGGCGAGAAAACTATGGCTACACCTTC. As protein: CASSQPISGRENYGYTF. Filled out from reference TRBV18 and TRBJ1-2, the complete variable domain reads NAGVMQNPRHLVRRRGQEARLRCSPMKGHSHVYWYRQLPEEGLKFMVYLQKENIIDESGMPKERFSAEFPKEGPSILRIQQVVRGDSAAYFCASSQPISGRENYGYTFGSGTRLTVV.

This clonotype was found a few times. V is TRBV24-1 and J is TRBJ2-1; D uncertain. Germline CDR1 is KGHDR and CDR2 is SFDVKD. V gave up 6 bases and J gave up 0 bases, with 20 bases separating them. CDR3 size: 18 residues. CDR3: CATSNSQSATYSYNEQFF. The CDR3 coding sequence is TGTGCCACCAGTAATTCTCAGTCCGCAACGTACTCCTACAATGAGCAGTTCTTC.

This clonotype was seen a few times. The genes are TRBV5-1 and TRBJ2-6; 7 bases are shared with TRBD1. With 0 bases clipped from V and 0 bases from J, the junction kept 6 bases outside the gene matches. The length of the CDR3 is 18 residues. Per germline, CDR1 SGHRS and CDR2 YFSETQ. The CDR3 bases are TGCGCCAGCAGCTTGGCTGGGACAGCGTCCTCTGGGGCCAACGTCCTGACTTTC. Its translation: CASSLAGTASSGANVLTF.

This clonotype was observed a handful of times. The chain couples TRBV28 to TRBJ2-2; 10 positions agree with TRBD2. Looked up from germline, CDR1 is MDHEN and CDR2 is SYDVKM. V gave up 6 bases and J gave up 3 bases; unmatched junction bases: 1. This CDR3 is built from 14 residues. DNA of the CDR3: TGTGCCAGCAGGGGGACTAGCGACACCGGGGAGCTGTTTTTT. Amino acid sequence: CASRGTSDTGELFF.

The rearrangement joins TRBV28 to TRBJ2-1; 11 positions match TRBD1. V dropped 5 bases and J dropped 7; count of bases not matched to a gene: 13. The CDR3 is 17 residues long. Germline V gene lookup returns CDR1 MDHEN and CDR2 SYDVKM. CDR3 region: CASSPTSADRGHNEQFF. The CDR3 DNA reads TGTGCCAGCAGTCCCACCTCTGCGGACAGGGGGCATAATGAGCAGTTCTTC. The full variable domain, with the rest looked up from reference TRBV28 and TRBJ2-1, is DVKVTQSSRYLVKRTGEKVFLECVQDMDHENMFWYRQDPGLGLRLIYFSYDVKMKEKGDIPEGYSVSREKKERFSLILESASTNQTSMYLCASSPTSADRGHNEQFFGPGTRLTVL.

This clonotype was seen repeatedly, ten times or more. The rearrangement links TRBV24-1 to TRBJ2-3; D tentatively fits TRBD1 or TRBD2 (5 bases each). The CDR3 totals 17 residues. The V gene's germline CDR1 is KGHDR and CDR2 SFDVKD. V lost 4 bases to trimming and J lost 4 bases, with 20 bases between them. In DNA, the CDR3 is TGTGCCACCAGTGACCACACAGGACCTCAGGGACCAGATACGCAGTATTTT. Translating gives CATSDHTGPQGPDTQYF.

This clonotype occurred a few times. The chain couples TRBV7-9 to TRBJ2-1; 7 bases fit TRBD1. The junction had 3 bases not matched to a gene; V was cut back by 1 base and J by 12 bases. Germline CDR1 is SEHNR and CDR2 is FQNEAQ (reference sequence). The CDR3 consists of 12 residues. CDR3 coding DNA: TGTGCCAGCAGCTTAGGGACAGGTGGGCAGTTCTTC. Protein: CASSLGTGGQFF.